The entry below gives a single T cell receptor beta chain sequence along with its context. The antigen remains undetermined. Here immunoSEQ multiplex PCR was the method, and the copy in TCRdb shows in-frame clones only, minus some. The sample records roughly 82,000 clones, roughly 89% being singletons. This sample is drawn from a study of siplizumab effects on memory and regulatory T cells. Whole-study findings and limits: The study found that siplizumab significantly reduced alloreactive sequences traceable to unstimulated CD4+ memory cells. In unstimulated cells, naive T cells appeared more diverse than memory T cells and seemed major alloresponse contributors.

Germline-derived CDR1 and CDR2 are SGHAT and FQDESV (reference sequence). The V gene lost 5 bases and the J gene lost 6 bases, with 20 bases spanning the gap. The CDR3 loop spans 16 amino acids. The sequenced material came from Tregs sorted from blood. This receptor was taken from a human donor in good health. J is TRBJ2-1 and V is TRBV11-1; D remains unclear. As DNA, the CDR3 is TGTGCCAGCAGCCTACCCTCGTTGGGTAAGGGCAATGAGCAGTTCTTC. This codes for CASSLPSLGKGNEQFF.